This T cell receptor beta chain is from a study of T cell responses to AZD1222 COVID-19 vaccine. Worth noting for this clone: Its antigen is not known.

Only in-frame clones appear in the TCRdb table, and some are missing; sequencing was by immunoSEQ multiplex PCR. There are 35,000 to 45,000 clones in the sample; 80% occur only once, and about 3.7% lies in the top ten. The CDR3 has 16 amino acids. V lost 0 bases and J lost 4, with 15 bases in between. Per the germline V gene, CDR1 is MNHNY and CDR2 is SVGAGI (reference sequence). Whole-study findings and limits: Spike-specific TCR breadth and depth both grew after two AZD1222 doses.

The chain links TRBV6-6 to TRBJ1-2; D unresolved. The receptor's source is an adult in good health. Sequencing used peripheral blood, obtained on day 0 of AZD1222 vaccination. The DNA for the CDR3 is TGTGCCAGCAGTTACTCATCCGGGCCTCCCCCCTATGGCTACACCTTC. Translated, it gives CASSYSSGPPPYGYTF.